Detailed here is one TCR beta chain. Its specificity is not known. Deletions cut 5 bases from V and 8 bases from J, with 15 bases between. The CDR3 runs 13 residues. Looked up from germline, CDR1 is MDHEN and CDR2 is SYDVKM. This sample is part of a study of cytomegalovirus exposure and HLA in healthy donors. The PCR employed 60 Vbeta primers together with 13 Jbeta primers. Sequencing used immunoSEQ multiplex PCR; TCRdb keeps in-frame clones, though not all of them. Seen here are a few hundred thousand clones, around nine tenths observed once, and the top ten hold about 2%. General observations from the study: Later analysis showed TCR association rates varying by HLA locus, highest for DRB1 and lowest for HLA-C. An analysis done earlier found most TCR beta V segments productive about 90% or about 30% of the time. Reportedly, cytomegalovirus status was diagnosed with high sensitivity and specificity.

Material for sequencing was PBMCs. The TCR originated in a woman younger than 30 in good health and CMV-seronegative. This sequence joins TRBV28 and TRBJ1-2; tentative D call: TRBD1 (5 bases). The CDR3, as DNA: TGTGCCAGCAGTCGCCCGGGACGGGGGGGCTACACCTTC. This sequence encodes CASSRPGRGGYTF.